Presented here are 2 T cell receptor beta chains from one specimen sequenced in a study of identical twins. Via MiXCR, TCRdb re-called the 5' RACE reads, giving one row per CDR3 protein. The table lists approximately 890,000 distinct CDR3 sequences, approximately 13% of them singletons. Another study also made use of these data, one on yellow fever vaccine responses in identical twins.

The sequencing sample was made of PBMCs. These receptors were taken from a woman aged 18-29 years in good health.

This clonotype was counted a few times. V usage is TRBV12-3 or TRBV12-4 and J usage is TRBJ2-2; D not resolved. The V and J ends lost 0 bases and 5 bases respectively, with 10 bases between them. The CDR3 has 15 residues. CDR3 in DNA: TGTGCCAGCAGTTTAGCGACGGGCTTGACCGGGGAGCTGTTTTTT. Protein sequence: CASSLATGLTGELFF.

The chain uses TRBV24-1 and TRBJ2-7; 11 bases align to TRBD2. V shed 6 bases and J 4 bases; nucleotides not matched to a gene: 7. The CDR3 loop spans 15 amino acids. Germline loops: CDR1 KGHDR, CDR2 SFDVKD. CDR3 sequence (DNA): TGTGCCACCAGTCCGGGGACTAGCGGAAGATACGAGCAGTACTTC. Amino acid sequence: CATSPGTSGRYEQYF.